What follows is one T cell receptor beta chain and its context. This sample is drawn from a study of blood T cell repertoires in COVID-19. Study-wide context: Nucleic acid was either cDNA or gDNA, and it came from T cells, B-cell-depleted T cells, or PBMCs.

The method was immunoSEQ multiplex PCR; TCRdb's version includes in-frame clones alone and lacks a portion of them. Of roughly 410,000 clones in the sample, roughly 90% were seen once. CDR1 and CDR2 (germline): MNHEY, SMNVEV (reference sequence). The CDR3 sequence is 15 residues long. The germline V and J ends were trimmed by 3 bases and 3 bases, with 9 bases remaining between them. The chain is built from TRBV27 and TRBJ1-6; D call uncertain. The TCR originated in a woman aged 40 to 55 with COVID-19, enrolled during active disease. Sequenced input: peripheral blood. Written as DNA, the CDR3 is TGTGCCAGCAGTTTTACAGAGCTCTATAATTCACCCCTCCACTTT. Translation gives CASSFTELYNSPLHF.